Sequencing of this T cell receptor beta chain was carried out in a study of cytomegalovirus exposure and HLA in healthy donors. Notes on the study in general: DRB1 showed the most TCR associations and HLA-C the fewest in a later analysis, as rates varied by HLA locus.

The PCR ran on 60 Vbeta and 13 Jbeta primers. Sequenced by immunoSEQ multiplex PCR; TCRdb stores in-frame clones only, minus some. Of around 150,000 clones in the sample, 70% to 90% were seen once. Details on this clone: Its antigen is as yet unknown.

The TCR sequence derives from a man aged 18-30 years in good health and CMV-seropositive. Sequenced: PBMCs.

CDR3 sequence reads: CASSLASGTGNSPLHF. In DNA, the CDR3 is TGTGCCAGCAGCTTGGCGTCGGGGACAGGTAATTCACCCCTCCACTTT. This chain uses TRBV5-4 with TRBJ1-6; 8 bases map to TRBD1. The junction had 5 bases not matched to a gene; V was cut back by 0 bases and J by 6 bases. CDR1 is SGHNT and CDR2 is YYREEE in the germline V gene (reference sequence). This CDR3 is 16 amino acids long.